This T cell receptor (beta chain) derives from a study of pediatric ulcerative colitis. About this clone: What it binds is unknown.

Only in-frame clones appear in the TCRdb table, and some are missing; sequencing was by immunoSEQ multiplex PCR. The table includes roughly 30,000 clones, around 80% detected once. Before the diagnostic colonoscopy, ulcerative colitis patients were free of immunosuppressive medication. Overall study results and limits: This repertoire reflects total lymphocytes rather than subpopulations like regulatory T cells. A couple of patients' blood samples yielded substantially fewer templates.

The receptor was derived from a boy between 5 and 17 years old with severe ulcerative colitis. Input material: blood.

The CDR3 spells CASRIQGANVLTF. The CDR3 DNA reads as TGTGCCAGCAGGATACAGGGGGCCAACGTCCTGACTTTC. V usage is TRBV27 and J usage is TRBJ2-6; D remains ambiguous. The length of the CDR3 is 13 residues. Trimming removed 6 bases from V and 4 bases from J, with 7 bases in between. Germline loops: CDR1 MNHEY, CDR2 SMNVEV (reference sequence).